The 13 T cell receptor beta chains given below trace back to one sample, sequenced in a study of blood T cells in healthy people across ages. The authors ran a second PCR of about 6 to 11 cycles using a sample-barcoded 5' primer and a J-beta primer mix. TCRdb reanalysed the 5' RACE reads using MiXCR and keeps one entry per CDR3 protein. Of about 2 million distinct CDR3 sequences listed, around 48% are singletons. Sequencing input: blood. The receptors here all came from a woman aged 40 to 50 in good health.

The V and J genes are TRBV12-3 or TRBV12-4 and TRBJ1-2; D gene ambiguous. V was shortened by 7 bases and J by 1 base, with 13 bases between the two germline ends. The CDR3 loop spans 14 amino acids. The CDR3 protein is CASTSPDGNYGYTF. In DNA, the CDR3 is TGTGCCAGCACTAGTCCCGACGGTAACTATGGCTACACCTTC.

This chain joins TRBV27 and TRBJ2-1, with TRBD1 matching 7 bases. Germline V gene sequence: CDR1 MNHEY, CDR2 SMNVEV (reference sequence). The CDR3 consists of 15 residues. Germline trimming cut 7 bases from V and 7 bases from J; bases unmatched to any gene: 13. CDR3 bases: TGTGCCAGCAAAGGCCGACAGGGTAGATTAAATGAGCAGTTCTTC. It yields the protein CASKGRQGRLNEQFF.

V usage is TRBV11-2 and J usage is TRBJ2-7; 12 nucleotides line up with TRBD1. This CDR3 spans 18 amino acids. Germline values: CDR1 SGHAT, CDR2 FQNNGV. With V trimmed by 4 bases and J by 12 bases, 22 bases remained unmatched. The CDR3 coding sequence is TGTGCCAGCAGCTATAAACCGGGACAGGGGGCGCCTCGGGAGACCCTGTACTTC. Its translation: CASSYKPGQGAPRETLYF.

This clonotype has only a few counts. The CDR3 region has the DNA TGTGCCAGCAGTTTTGGGAGTAGGATTGGAAACTCCTACGAGCAGTACTTC. Residues: CASSFGSRIGNSYEQYF. This chain joins TRBV28 and TRBJ2-7, with D possibly being TRBD2 (5 bases). Trimming removed 3 bases at V and 0 bases at J, with 18 bases between. CDR3 length equals 17 residues. Germline-derived CDR1 and CDR2 are MDHEN and SYDVKM.

Only a few counts were recorded for this clonotype. The V gene is TRBV5-1, the J gene TRBJ2-1; TRBD2 matches at 9 bases. Trimming removed 3 bases from V and 7 bases from J; junction bases left unmatched: 17. The length of the CDR3 is 18 residues. In germline, CDR1 is SGHRS, CDR2 YFSETQ. CDR3 residues: CASSSRLGSGGGANEQFF. The CDR3 nucleotides read TGCGCCAGCAGCTCCAGGTTGGGGTCTGGCGGGGGGGCGAATGAGCAGTTCTTC.

This clonotype was recorded once. The chain has TRBV9 and TRBJ2-3; TRBD2 aligns across 8 bases. J gave up 0 bases and V 4 bases, and 7 bases lay outside the gene matches. The germline CDR1 and CDR2 sequences are SGDLS and YYNGEE. This CDR3 is 16 amino acids long. The CDR3 region is CASSPRTSPSTDTQYF. The CDR3 DNA sequence: TGTGCCAGCAGCCCACGGACTAGCCCTAGCACAGATACGCAGTATTTT. The full variable domain, completed using reference TRBV9 and TRBJ2-3, is DSGVTQTPKHLITATGQRVTLRCSPRSGDLSVYWYQQSLDQGLQFLIQYYNGEERAKGNILERFSAQQFPDLHSELNLSSLELGDSALYFCASSPRTSPSTDTQYFGPGTRLTVL.

This clonotype was counted only a few times. The chain has TRBV5-1 and TRBJ2-4; TRBD1 matches at 8 bases. The CDR3 is made up of 18 amino acids. CDR1 is SGHRS and CDR2 is YFSETQ in the germline V gene. V dropped 2 bases and J dropped 5; count of bases not matched to a gene: 15. CDR3 sequence: CASSLFGQGLRGENIQYF. The DNA of the CDR3 is TGCGCCAGCAGCTTATTTGGACAGGGTCTTCGTGGGGAAAACATTCAGTACTTC.

The rearrangement links TRBV6-5 to TRBJ1-2; no reliable D call. This CDR3 comprises 12 residues. With 7 bases removed from V and 7 bases from J, the gap between germline ends came to 13 bases. From germline, CDR1 is MNHEY and CDR2 SVGAGI. CDR3 region: CASTPGGVGYTF. The CDR3 coding sequence is TGTGCCAGCACTCCAGGCGGGGTTGGCTACACCTTC.

This clonotype has just a few counts. J is TRBJ1-1 and V is TRBV4-3, with D possibly matching TRBD1 (5 bases). V lost 0 bases to trimming and J lost 7 bases, with 12 bases between them. The CDR3 is 14 amino acids. Germline V gives CDR1 LGHNA, CDR2 YSLEER. The CDR3 DNA is TGCGCCAGCAGCCAAGAGTCGGGGGGGTATGAAGCTTTCTTT. Its translation is CASSQESGGYEAFF.

In the case of this clonotype: A much larger clone sits a single nucleotide away, making a read error possible. The chain recombines TRBV27 with TRBJ2-7; D not certain. CDR3 length: 13 residues. Germline V gene lookup returns CDR1 MNHEY and CDR2 SMNVEV (reference sequence). The CDR3 region has the DNA TGTACCAGCAGTCCTAGGAGCTCCTACGAGCAGTACTTC. This translates into CTSSPRSSYEQYF.

CDR3 coding DNA: TGTGCCAGCAGTTACTCGATGAGCAATGAGCAGTTCTTC. As protein: CASSYSMSNEQFF. The J gene is TRBJ2-1, the V gene TRBV6-5, with no clear D. CDR1 is MNHEY, CDR2 SVGAGI, per germline. V gave up 0 bases and J gave up 6 bases, with 6 bases separating them. This CDR3 is 13 amino acids long.

The CDR3 protein is CASSYSVGGRLGETQYF. The CDR3 nucleotides read TGTGCCAGCAGTTACTCGGTGGGGGGGCGGCTAGGAGAGACCCAGTACTTC. The chain is built from TRBV6-5 and TRBJ2-5; tentative D call: TRBD2 (7 bases). Trimming shortened V by 0 bases and J by 4 bases, and 18 bases separated the two germline ends. CDR3 length equals 17 residues. Germline V gene lookup returns CDR1 MNHEY and CDR2 SVGAGI.

This clonotype was seen a few times. This rearrangement joins TRBV3-1 to TRBJ2-6; 8 bases match TRBD2. The J segment lost 2 bases and the V segment lost 3 bases, leaving 3 bases of the junction unmatched. Germline-derived CDR1 and CDR2 are LGHDT and YNNKEL (reference sequence). The CDR3 contains 16 residues. DNA for the CDR3: TGTGCCAGCAGCCATCGCGGGGGGACTGGGGCCAACGTCCTGACTTTC. This codes for CASSHRGGTGANVLTF.